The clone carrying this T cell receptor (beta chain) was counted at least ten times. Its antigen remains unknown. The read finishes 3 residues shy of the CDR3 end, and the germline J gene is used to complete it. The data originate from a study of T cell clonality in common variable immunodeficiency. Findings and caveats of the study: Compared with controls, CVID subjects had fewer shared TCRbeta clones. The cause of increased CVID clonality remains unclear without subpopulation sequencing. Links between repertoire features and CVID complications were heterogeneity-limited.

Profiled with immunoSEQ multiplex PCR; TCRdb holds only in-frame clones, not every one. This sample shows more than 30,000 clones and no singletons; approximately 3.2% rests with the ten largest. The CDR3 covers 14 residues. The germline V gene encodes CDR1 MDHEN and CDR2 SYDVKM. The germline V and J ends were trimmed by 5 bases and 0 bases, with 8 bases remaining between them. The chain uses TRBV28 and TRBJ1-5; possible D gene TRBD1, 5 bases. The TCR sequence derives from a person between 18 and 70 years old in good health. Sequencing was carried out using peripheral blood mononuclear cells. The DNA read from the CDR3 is TGTGCCAGCAGTCAAGACAGTAGCAATCAGCCC. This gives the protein CASSQDSSNQP. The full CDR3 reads CASSQDSSNQPQHF.